Presented here are 26 T cell receptor beta chains from one specimen sequenced in a study of shared clonotypes between healthy human individuals. Assay used: immunoSEQ multiplex PCR; TCRdb lists only in-frame clones, some missing. The sample contains about 380,000 clones, about 96% of which appear only once. Sequenced sample: memory CD8+ T cells sorted from blood. Subset reported: CD45RO+ cells pooled with CCR7-negative TemRA cells. The receptors were gathered from a man aged 25-45 years in good health.

The chain uses TRBV7-9 and TRBJ1-4, with TRBD1 identical over 8 bases. Trimming removed 5 bases from V and 6 bases from J; junction bases left unmatched: 11. The CDR3 extends over 16 amino acids. CDR1 is SEHNR and CDR2 is FQNEAQ in the germline V gene (reference sequence). This chain's CDR3 is CASSTRTGSLHEKLFF. The CDR3 DNA reads as TGTGCCAGCAGCACCCGGACAGGGTCGCTCCATGAAAAACTGTTTTTT.

The chain is built from TRBV11-2 and TRBJ2-1; D gene ambiguous. Trimming pared 6 bases from V and 0 bases from J, leaving 9 bases between. In germline, CDR1 is SGHAT, CDR2 FQNNGV. This CDR3 has 14 residues. The CDR3 loop is CASSSMSSYNEQFF. The CDR3 nucleotides read TGTGCCAGCAGTTCTATGAGCTCCTACAATGAGCAGTTCTTC.

Comments on this clone: This sample includes further DNA sequences coding for the same CDR3. The chain has TRBV6-5 and TRBJ2-1; 8 nucleotides line up with TRBD1. From germline, CDR1 is MNHEY and CDR2 SVGAGI. CDR3 length: 15 amino acids. The ends lost 2 bases at V and 3 bases at J; junction bases unmatched: 3. The CDR3 spells CASSYGGQGYNEQFF. CDR3 bases: TGTGCCAGCAGTTACGGCGGACAGGGCTACAATGAGCAGTTCTTC.

This chain joins TRBV10-3 and TRBJ2-7; tentative D call: TRBD2 (6 bases). V lost 6 bases to trimming and J lost 0 bases, with 15 bases between them. CDR3 length equals 15 residues. CDR1 and CDR2 (germline): ENHRY, SYGVKD. The CDR3 loop is CAIRSGTPDSYEQYF. CDR3 sequence (DNA): TGTGCCATCAGGTCCGGGACTCCTGACTCCTACGAGCAGTACTTC.

As to this clone: Distinct nucleotide sequences in the sample also encode this CDR3. This rearrangement joins TRBV6-5 to TRBJ2-7; 11 positions match TRBD1. Germline V lookup: CDR1 MNHEY, CDR2 SVGAGI. V shed 2 bases, J shed 4 bases, and the junction held 1 base outside the gene matches. The CDR3 spans 14 residues. The CDR3 DNA follows: TGTGCCAGCAGTTACCGGGACAGGGGGTACGAGCAGTACTTC. As protein: CASSYRDRGYEQYF.

With respect to this clone: The sample has other DNA sequences that encode this CDR3 too. The rearrangement joins TRBV6-5 to TRBJ2-1; TRBD2 agrees at 8 bases. Germline trimming cut 2 bases from V and 4 bases from J; bases unmatched to any gene: 1. This CDR3 spans 14 amino acids. Germline CDR1 and CDR2: MNHEY and SVGAGI. For the CDR3, the DNA is TGTGCCAGCAGTTACACTAGCGGTTACAATGAGCAGTTCTTC. Encoded protein: CASSYTSGYNEQFF.

This rearrangement joins TRBV6-5 to TRBJ2-5; D gene ambiguous. Germline CDR1 reads MNHEY; CDR2 reads SVGAGI. V lost 2 bases and J 6 bases, leaving 10 bases between the germline ends. The CDR3 has 13 residues. In DNA, the CDR3 is TGTGCCAGCAGTTACCTGGACGAGAAGACCCAGTACTTC. It yields the protein CASSYLDEKTQYF.

Comment on this clone: Germline is not matched at one junction end, which may reflect a read error. The chain employs TRBV30 and TRBJ2-2; 13 positions match TRBD2. This CDR3 comprises 15 residues. From germline, CDR1 is GTSNPN and CDR2 SVGIG (reference sequence). The CDR3 spells CAGRVGLAGSGELFF. CDR3 nucleotide sequence: TGTGCCGGGAGGGTGGGACTAGCGGGGTCCGGGGAGCTGTTTTTT.

The chain recombines TRBV7-2 with TRBJ2-4, with a possible D match to TRBD2 (5 bases). CDR1 SGHTA and CDR2 FQGNSA come from the germline V gene. The ends were cut back, 1 base at V and 4 bases at J, with 5 bases in the middle. This CDR3 is 13 amino acids long. Written as DNA, the CDR3 is TGTGCCAGCAGCTTAGGGACTAAAAACATTCAGTACTTC. This codes for CASSLGTKNIQYF. Supplemented by reference TRBV7-2 and TRBJ2-4, the full variable domain reads GAGVSQSPSNKVTEKGKDVELRCDPISGHTALYWYRQSLGQGLEFLIYFQGNSAPDKSGLPSDRFSAERTGGSVSTLTIQRTQQEDSAVYLCASSLGTKNIQYFGAGTRLSVL.

CDR3 region: CASRGTATNTEAFF. CDR3 bases: TGCGCCAGCAGAGGTACAGCGACGAACACTGAAGCTTTCTTT. V and J are TRBV5-1 and TRBJ1-1, with D unclear. This CDR3 is built from 14 residues. Trimming removed 5 bases at V and 1 base at J, with 12 bases between. The germline V gene encodes CDR1 SGHRS and CDR2 YFSETQ. The full variable domain, in which reference TRBV5-1 and TRBJ1-1 provide the parts outside the CDR3, is KAGVTQTPRYLIKTRGQQVTLSCSPISGHRSVSWYQQTPGQGLQFLFEYFSETQRNKGNFPGRFSGRQFSNSRSEMNVSTLELGDSALYLCASRGTATNTEAFFGQGTRLTVV.

The V and J genes are TRBV5-5 and TRBJ1-2; 7 nucleotides align to TRBD1. This CDR3 has 15 amino acids. CDR1 is SGHKS and CDR2 is YYEKEE in the germline V gene (reference sequence). The ends lost 0 bases at V and 8 bases at J; junction bases unmatched: 10. The CDR3 loop is CASSLDPGQRGGYTF. CDR3 in DNA: TGTGCCAGCAGCTTGGACCCGGGACAGAGGGGAGGCTACACCTTC. Variable domain in full (rest from reference TRBV5-5 and TRBJ1-2): DAGVTQSPTHLIKTRGQQVTLRCSPISGHKSVSWYQQVLGQGPQFIFQYYEKEERGRGNFPDRFSARQFPNYSSELNVNALLLGDSALYLCASSLDPGQRGGYTFGSGTRLTVV.

The CDR3 here is CASSYSGYGQFF. CDR3 DNA sequence: TGTGCCAGCAGTTACAGCGGGTACGGGCAGTTCTTC. V and J are TRBV6-6 and TRBJ2-1; perhaps TRBD2 as D (6 bases). Germline CDR1 and CDR2: MNHNY and SVGAGI (reference sequence). The CDR3 totals 12 residues. V was shortened by 2 bases and J by 12 bases, with 11 bases between the two germline ends.

V gene TRBV11-3 combines with J gene TRBJ2-7; 11 bases agree with TRBD1. The V segment lost 5 bases and the J segment 3 bases; nucleotides outside the gene matches: 9. Germline values: CDR1 SGHNT, CDR2 YENEEA. This CDR3 spans 16 amino acids. The CDR3 DNA reads TGTGCCAGCAGCGCCCAGGAGGGGACAGGGGGCTACGAGCAGTACTTC. This codes for CASSAQEGTGGYEQYF.

This sequence joins TRBV7-9 and TRBJ2-1, with D tentatively TRBD1 (5 bases). From germline, CDR1 is SEHNR and CDR2 FQNEAQ (reference sequence). This CDR3 comprises 15 residues. V shed 0 bases and J shed 5 bases, with 11 bases lying between them. The CDR3 loop is CASSLAAGMNNEQFF. In DNA, the CDR3 is TGTGCCAGCAGCTTAGCGGCAGGGATGAACAATGAGCAGTTCTTC.

This clone is a singleton in its sample. The chain recombines TRBV29-1 with TRBJ2-1; D possibly corresponds to TRBD1 (5 bases). This CDR3 region has 14 residues. Germline lookup yields CDR1 SQVTM and CDR2 ANQGSEA. V was cut by 4 bases and J by 11 bases, with 21 bases left in between. The CDR3 protein is CSVVSLVSRTKQFF. In DNA form, the CDR3 reads TGCAGCGTTGTATCTTTGGTTTCCCGGACAAAGCAGTTCTTC.

The chain employs TRBV6-1 and TRBJ2-7, with unresolved D. Trimming pared 3 bases from V and 1 base from J, leaving 4 bases between. CDR3 length equals 12 residues. Germline CDR1 and CDR2: MNHNS and SASEGT. The CDR3 region is CASSDTSYEQYF. In nucleotides, the CDR3 is TGTGCCAGCAGTGACACTTCCTACGAGCAGTACTTC.

The chain recombines TRBV5-1 with TRBJ2-5; D is tentatively TRBD1 or TRBD2 (6 bases each). The V gene lost 2 bases and the J gene lost 1 base, with 9 bases spanning the gap. CDR3 length equals 14 residues. The germline V gene has CDR1 SGHRS and CDR2 YFSETQ. CDR3 residues: CASSFGGRQETQYF. In DNA form, the CDR3 reads TGCGCCAGCAGCTTTGGGGGGCGCCAAGAGACCCAGTACTTC.

This chain joins TRBV9 and TRBJ2-7, with 10 bases that match TRBD1. CDR3 length equals 14 residues. Germline-derived CDR1 and CDR2 are SGDLS and YYNGEE. The trim removed 4 bases at V and 1 base at J, leaving 2 bases unmatched. Written as DNA, the CDR3 is TGTGCCAGCAGCCGGGGACAGGGGTCCTACGAGCAGTACTTC. Protein: CASSRGQGSYEQYF.

The genes are TRBV27 and TRBJ2-3; D is ambiguous. The CDR3 sequence is 17 residues long. Germline assignment: CDR1 MNHEY and CDR2 SMNVEV (reference sequence). The V and J ends lost 2 bases and 4 bases respectively, with 19 bases between them. The CDR3 protein is CASSLRPLWGRADTQYF. In DNA form, the CDR3 reads TGTGCCAGCAGTTTAAGGCCCTTATGGGGTAGGGCAGATACGCAGTATTTT.

The chain recombines TRBV18 with TRBJ2-1; the match to TRBD1 covers 7 bases. Losses at the gene ends were 0 bases for V and 6 bases for J; bases not matched to a gene: 2. CDR3 length: 14 residues. The V gene's germline CDR1 is KGHSH and CDR2 LQKENI. DNA for the CDR3: TGTGCCAGCTCACCACCGACAGGGTTCAATGAGCAGTTCTTC. It yields the protein CASSPPTGFNEQFF.

V gene TRBV27 combines with J gene TRBJ2-6; D perhaps matches TRBD1 (7 bases). This CDR3 is 17 amino acids long. Germline V lookup: CDR1 MNHEY, CDR2 SMNVEV (reference sequence). V lost 7 bases and J 0 bases, leaving 16 bases between the germline ends. The CDR3 loop is CASTRGRGDSGANVLTF. CDR3 DNA sequence: TGTGCCAGCACGAGGGGCAGGGGGGACTCTGGGGCCAACGTCCTGACTTTC.

This chain connects TRBV15 to TRBJ1-3; D remains unclear. Looked up from germline, CDR1 is LNHNV and CDR2 is YYDKDF (reference sequence). Trimming took off 0 bases at V and 5 bases at J, with 5 bases between the two ends. This CDR3 is 13 amino acids long. The CDR3 nucleotides read TGTGCCACCAGCAGAGAAGGCAGAAACACCATATATTTT. The encoded protein is CATSREGRNTIYF.

V usage is TRBV7-2 and J usage is TRBJ2-7; possibly TRBD1 for D (6 bases). The V and J ends lost 3 bases and 3 bases respectively, with 15 bases between them. Germline loops: CDR1 SGHTA, CDR2 FQGNSA. This CDR3 is built from 15 residues. CDR3: CASSFVDGDNYEQYF. CDR3 DNA: TGTGCCAGCAGCTTCGTGGACGGGGACAACTACGAGCAGTACTTC.

The V gene is TRBV19, the J gene TRBJ1-5; D possibly corresponds to TRBD1 (6 bases). Per the germline V gene, CDR1 is LNHDA and CDR2 is SQIVND (reference sequence). The CDR3 spans 15 residues. Between the trimmed V and J ends, which lost 6 bases and 0 bases, there was a span of 12 bases. The CDR3 loop reads CASRAGEYSNQPQHF. CDR3 nucleotide sequence: TGTGCCAGTAGAGCAGGGGAATATAGCAATCAGCCCCAGCATTTT. Based on the CDR3 plus reference TRBV19 and TRBJ1-5, the full variable domain is DGGITQSPKYLFRKEGQNVTLSCEQNLNHDAMYWYRQDPGQGLRLIYYSQIVNDFQKGDIAEGYSVSREKKESFPLTVTSAQKNPTAFYLCASRAGEYSNQPQHFGDGTRLSIL.

The rearrangement joins TRBV5-4 to TRBJ2-2, with D possibly matching TRBD1 (6 bases). The CDR3 totals 16 residues. The germline V gene encodes CDR1 SGHNT and CDR2 YYREEE (reference sequence). Deletions cut 2 bases from V and 0 bases from J, with 11 bases between. The CDR3 loop reads CASSFRGQTNTGELFF. CDR3 bases: TGTGCCAGCAGCTTTAGAGGACAGACGAACACCGGGGAGCTGTTTTTT.

V is TRBV28 and J is TRBJ1-5, with a tentative D call TRBD1 (6 bases). This CDR3 is 13 amino acids long. V was trimmed by 5 bases and J by 11 bases, leaving 16 bases between them. Germline V gives CDR1 MDHEN, CDR2 SYDVKM. The CDR3 reads CASSPPTGMSQHF. CDR3 DNA: TGTGCCAGCAGTCCACCTACAGGGATGTCCCAGCATTTT.